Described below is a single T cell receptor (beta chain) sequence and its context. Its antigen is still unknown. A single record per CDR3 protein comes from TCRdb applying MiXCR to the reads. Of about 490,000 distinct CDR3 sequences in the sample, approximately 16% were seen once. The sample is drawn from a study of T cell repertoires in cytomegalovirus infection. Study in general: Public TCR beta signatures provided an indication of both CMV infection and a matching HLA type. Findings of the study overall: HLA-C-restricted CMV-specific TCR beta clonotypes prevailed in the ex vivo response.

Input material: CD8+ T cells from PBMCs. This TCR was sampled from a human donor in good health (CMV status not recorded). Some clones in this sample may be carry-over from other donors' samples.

The CDR3, as DNA: TGTGCCACCAGCCTGAGGGAGTATTACAATGAGCAGTTCTTC. Translating it yields CATSLREYYNEQFF. V is TRBV15 and J is TRBJ2-1; tentative D call: TRBD2 (5 bases). V was trimmed by 5 bases and J by 4 bases, leaving 12 bases between them. Germline values: CDR1 LNHNV, CDR2 YYDKDF (reference sequence). The length of the CDR3 is 14 residues.